The 13 T cell receptor beta chains listed next were all sequenced from one sample in a study of shared clonotypes between healthy human individuals. CD45RO-negative cells were positively selected for CCR7, leaving out terminally differentiated effector memory CD45RA+ cells. TCRdb's table, derived via immunoSEQ multiplex PCR, lists solely in-frame clones and lacks some. This sample carries 760,000 or so clones, around 96% of them seen once, and the ten largest clones take less than 0.3%. The specimen sequenced was naive CD8+ T cells sorted from blood. Every receptor here comes from a man under 40 in good health.

J is TRBJ2-7 and V is TRBV6-5; 7 nucleotides line up with TRBD1. V dropped 5 bases and J dropped 4; count of bases not matched to a gene: 8. Germline CDR1 MNHEY, CDR2 SVGAGI. This CDR3 contains 14 residues. The CDR3 DNA reads as TGTGCCAGCAGTACCACGGGACAGCGATACGAGCAGTACTTC. This gives the protein CASSTTGQRYEQYF.

CDR3 protein: CASSLADGPRDNEQFF. Here the CDR3 DNA reads TGCGCCAGCAGCTTGGCCGACGGCCCCCGAGACAATGAGCAGTTCTTC. The chain combines TRBV5-1 with TRBJ2-1; no clear D. CDR3 length: 16 amino acids. Germline V lookup: CDR1 SGHRS, CDR2 YFSETQ. Between the trimmed V and J ends, which lost 0 bases and 5 bases, there was a span of 15 bases.

The chain has TRBV28 and TRBJ2-7; the D call may be TRBD1 or TRBD2 (6 bases each). In germline, CDR1 is MDHEN, CDR2 SYDVKM. The ends were cut back, 0 bases at V and 6 bases at J, with 15 bases in the middle. This CDR3 region has 15 residues. CDR3 DNA sequence: TGTGCCAGCAGTTTATGGGCGGAGGGGGAGTCCGAGCAGTACTTC. It translates to CASSLWAEGESEQYF.

The gene calls are TRBV7-2 and TRBJ2-7, with a weak D call TRBD1 (7 bases). Germline assignment: CDR1 SGHTA and CDR2 FQGNSA. The ends were cut back, 1 base at V and 9 bases at J, with 16 bases in the middle. The CDR3 is made up of 14 amino acids. The chain's CDR3 is CASSLVTGTEAQYF. The CDR3 bases are TGTGCCAGCAGCTTAGTGACAGGGACTGAAGCGCAGTACTTC.

V and J are TRBV9 and TRBJ2-7; D might be TRBD1 or TRBD2, each matching 5 bases. The V gene lost 4 bases and the J gene lost 1 base, with 15 bases spanning the gap. Germline V gene lookup returns CDR1 SGDLS and CDR2 YYNGEE. The CDR3 consists of 15 residues. The CDR3: CASSLNGAESYEQYF. In nucleotides, the CDR3 is TGTGCCAGCAGCCTGAACGGGGCAGAATCCTACGAGCAGTACTTC.

This chain links TRBV9 with TRBJ2-7; tentative D call: TRBD1 (6 bases). Germline V CDR1 and CDR2: SGDLS, YYNGEE. CDR3 length: 13 amino acids. Trimming took off 3 bases at V and 2 bases at J, with 9 bases between the two ends. Written as DNA, the CDR3 is TGTGCCAGCAGCGCCGGGGACACCTACGAGCAGTACTTC. Protein: CASSAGDTYEQYF.

The chain employs TRBV7-9 and TRBJ1-5, with a possible D match to TRBD1 (6 bases). Trimming took 5 bases from V and 5 from J, leaving 13 bases between them. Germline CDR1 is SEHNR and CDR2 is FQNEAQ (reference sequence). The CDR3 extends over 14 amino acids. The DNA of the CDR3 is TGTGCCAGCAGCAACTCGACAGGCGATCAGCCCCAGCATTTT. Translated: CASSNSTGDQPQHF.

Notes on this clone: This same CDR3 is encoded by further DNA sequences in the sample. V gene TRBV27 combines with J gene TRBJ2-5; no definite D call. CDR3 length: 14 residues. Looked up from germline, CDR1 is MNHEY and CDR2 is SMNVEV (reference sequence). Trimming shortened V by 1 base and J by 5 bases, and 11 bases separated the two germline ends. The chain's CDR3 is CASSLLGSGETQYF. Here the CDR3 DNA reads TGTGCCAGCAGTTTATTAGGCTCCGGGGAGACCCAGTACTTC.

The V gene is TRBV29-1, the J gene TRBJ2-7, with 7 positions matching TRBD2. Germline assignment: CDR1 SQVTM and CDR2 ANQGSEA. This CDR3 has 13 residues. V was pared by 6 bases and J by 6 bases, with 11 bases of the junction left unmatched. DNA of the CDR3: TGCAGCGTGCTAGCGGAGTATCGTCTCGAGCAGTACTTC. Translation: CSVLAEYRLEQYF.

This rearrangement joins TRBV7-9 to TRBJ2-2, with 13 bases aligning to TRBD2. The CDR3 loop spans 16 amino acids. CDR1 SEHNR and CDR2 FQNEAQ come from the germline V gene (reference sequence). V lost 5 bases to trimming and J lost 3 bases; unmatched junction nucleotides: 3. CDR3 coding DNA: TGTGCCAGCAGCGGGACTAGCGGGAAGGACACCGGGGAGCTGTTTTTT. The encoded protein is CASSGTSGKDTGELFF.

The chain carries TRBV4-1 and TRBJ2-3; D unclear. The ends were cut back, 1 base at V and 2 bases at J, with 10 bases in the middle. The CDR3 extends over 15 amino acids. The germline gives CDR1 MGHRA, CDR2 YSYEKL. The DNA of the CDR3 is TGCGCCAGCAGCCAAGGGTTGAGGTACACAGATACGCAGTATTTT. Translating it yields CASSQGLRYTDTQYF.

This chain joins TRBV5-5 and TRBJ2-7; TRBD1 aligns across 7 bases. Germline V CDR1 and CDR2: SGHKS, YYEKEE (reference sequence). Unmatched junction bases numbered 2, after V lost 0 bases and J lost 2 bases. The CDR3 is made up of 14 amino acids. CDR3 sequence (DNA): TGTGCCAGCAGCTTGGACAGGGGTGCCTACGAGCAGTACTTC. Protein: CASSLDRGAYEQYF.

V usage is TRBV5-3 and J usage is TRBJ1-4; D is unresolved. TRBV5-3 is identified as an open reading frame with a role that is uncertain. V was pared by 8 bases and J by 5 bases, with 19 bases between. The CDR3 spans 15 residues. The CDR3 spells CASTPDPVGNEKLFF. Written as DNA, the CDR3 is TGTGCCAGCACCCCCGACCCGGTTGGAAATGAAAAACTGTTTTTT.